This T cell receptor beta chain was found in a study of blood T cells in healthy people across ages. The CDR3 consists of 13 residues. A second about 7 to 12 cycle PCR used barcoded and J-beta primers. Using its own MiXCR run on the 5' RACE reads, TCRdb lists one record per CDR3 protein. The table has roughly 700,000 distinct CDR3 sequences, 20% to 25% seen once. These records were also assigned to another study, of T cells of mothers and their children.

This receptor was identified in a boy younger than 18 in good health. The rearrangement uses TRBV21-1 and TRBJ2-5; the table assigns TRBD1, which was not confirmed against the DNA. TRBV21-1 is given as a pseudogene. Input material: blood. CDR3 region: CACLGTSVTEQYF. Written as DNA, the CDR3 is TGTGCCTGTTTAGGCACCTCTGTCACGGAGCAGTACTTC.